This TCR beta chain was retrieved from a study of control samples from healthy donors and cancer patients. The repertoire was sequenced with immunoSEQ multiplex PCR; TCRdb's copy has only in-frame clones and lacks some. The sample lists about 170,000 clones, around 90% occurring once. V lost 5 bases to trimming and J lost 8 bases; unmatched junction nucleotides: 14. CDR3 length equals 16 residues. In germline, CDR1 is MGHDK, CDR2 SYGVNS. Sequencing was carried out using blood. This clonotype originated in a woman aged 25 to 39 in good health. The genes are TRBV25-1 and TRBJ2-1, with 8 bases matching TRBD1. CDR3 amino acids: CASSPYSGGEYDEQFF. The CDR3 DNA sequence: TGTGCCAGCAGTCCGTATTCAGGGGGCGAGTACGATGAGCAGTTCTTC.